Listed below are T cell receptor beta chains from one sample, sequenced in a study of shared clonotypes between healthy human individuals. Only in-frame clones appear in the TCRdb table, and some are missing; sequencing was by immunoSEQ multiplex PCR. The top ten hold about 1.7% of the sample, which has roughly 2,000,000 clones, over 85% seen once. The sample comprised naive CD8+ T cells from PBMCs. These receptors all come from a man aged 18 to 35 in good health. Some clones in this sample may be carry-over from other donors' samples. Each CDR3 is given with its conserved first and last residue. D genes are given only for firm matches. Expanded clones get a size class; other rows say once, few or many, or leave the size out.

clone size	V gene	J gene	D gene	CDR3 length	CDR3 protein	CDR3 DNA
NA	TRBV12-5	TRBJ1-1	NA	15	CASGPERGKGTEAFF	TGTGCTAGTGGTCCTGAGCGGGGAAAAGGCACTGAAGCTTTCTTT
NA	TRBV27	TRBJ2-1	TRBD2	17	CASSLRGFSGVSNEQFF	TGTGCCAGCAGTTTAAGGGGATTTAGCGGGGTGAGCAATGAGCAGTTCTTC
NA	TRBV12-5	TRBJ2-3	TRBD1	16	CASAMAGQGRRDTQYF	TGTGCTAGTGCCATGGCGGGACAGGGACGGCGAGATACGCAGTATTTT
NA	TRBV7-2	TRBJ2-5	TRBD2	15	CASSLTSGSGETQYF	TGTGCCAGCAGCCTGACTAGCGGGAGTGGTGAGACCCAGTACTTC
NA	TRBV5-5	TRBJ2-7	TRBD2	14	CASSLNLAGPEQYF	TGTGCCAGCAGCTTGAACCTAGCGGGACCCGAGCAGTACTTC
NA	TRBV7-2	TRBJ1-5	NA	16	CASSFTEGWRNQPQHF	TGTGCCAGCAGCTTCACAGAGGGATGGCGCAATCAGCCCCAGCATTTT
once	TRBV28	TRBJ2-7	NA	15	CASSLWGSNRYEQYF	TGTGCCAGCAGTTTATGGGGCAGCAACCGCTACGAGCAGTACTTC
NA	TRBV4-3	TRBJ2-1	NA	17	CASSPWRLQSSYNEQFF	TGCGCCAGCAGCCCCTGGAGGCTCCAGAGCTCCTACAATGAGCAGTTCTTC
NA	TRBV4-1	TRBJ1-4	NA	15	CASSQGTEGMKELFF	TGCGCCAGCAGCCAAGGGACAGAAGGGATGAAGGAACTGTTTTTT
NA	TRBV28	TRBJ1-1	NA	16	CASRAVGDELWTEAFF	TGTGCCAGCAGGGCGGTGGGTGACGAACTTTGGACTGAAGCTTTCTTT
NA	TRBV19	TRBJ2-2	NA	15	CASSARRGSTGELFF	TGTGCCAGTAGTGCACGCAGGGGTAGCACCGGGGAGCTGTTTTTT
once	TRBV30	TRBJ1-2	NA	9	CALGPYYTF	TGTGCCTTGGGACCATACTACACCTTC
NA	TRBV6-5	TRBJ2-1	NA	13	CASSRTGYNEQFF	TGTGCCAGCAGCCGCACAGGGTACAATGAGCAGTTCTTC
NA	TRBV9	TRBJ2-2	TRBD2	17	CASSVPSGMPNTGELFF	TGTGCCAGCAGCGTACCTAGCGGTATGCCGAACACCGGGGAGCTGTTTTTT
NA	TRBV19	TRBJ2-4	NA	12	CASSYGGAPELF	TGTGCCAGTTCCTATGGGGGCGCACCCGAGTTGTTC
NA	TRBV27	TRBJ2-1	NA	15	CASSLLRRDYNEQFF	TGTGCCAGCAGTTTACTACGGCGGGACTACAATGAGCAGTTCTTC
NA	TRBV27	TRBJ2-3	NA	13	CASSSLPQDTQYF	TGTGCCAGCAGTTCTCTCCCCCAAGATACGCAGTATTTT
NA	TRBV5-1	TRBJ2-2	NA	16	CASSYTGLTNTGELFF	TGCGCCAGCAGCTACACGGGACTTACTAACACCGGGGAGCTGTTTTTT
NA	TRBV27	TRBJ1-5	NA	16	CASSLTGSLSNQPQHF	TGTGCCAGCAGTTTAACGGGGTCTCTGAGCAATCAGCCCCAGCATTTT
NA	TRBV28	TRBJ2-2	NA	14	CASKGRVDTGELFF	TGTGCCAGCAAGGGCAGGGTGGACACCGGGGAGCTGTTTTTT
NA	TRBV10-3	TRBJ2-7	TRBD1	15	CAISDGGQGVYEQYF	TGTGCCATCAGTGATGGGGGACAGGGTGTTTACGAGCAGTACTTC
NA	TRBV14	TRBJ2-3	NA	16	CASSQVTSWTRDTQYF	TGTGCCAGCAGCCAAGTAACTAGCTGGACCAGAGATACGCAGTATTTT
once	TRBV27	TRBJ2-4	NA	16	CASSERLQNFKNIQYF	TGTGCCAGCAGCGAGAGACTCCAGAATTTCAAAAACATTCAGTACTTC
NA	TRBV9	TRBJ1-3	NA	13	CASSPIFRDTIYF	TGTGCCAGCAGCCCCATCTTCCGGGACACCATATATTTT
NA	TRBV15	TRBJ1-1	NA	15	CATSRDSVSSTEAFF	TGTGCCACCAGCAGGGACAGCGTTTCCAGCACTGAAGCTTTCTTT
few	TRBV27	TRBJ1-2	NA	13	CASSPGASYGYTF	TGTGCCAGCAGTCCCGGGGCCTCCTATGGCTACACCTTC
NA	TRBV19	TRBJ1-2	TRBD1	14	CASRETGDGYGYTF	TGTGCCAGTAGGGAGACAGGGGATGGCTATGGCTACACCTTC
NA	TRBV6-5	TRBJ1-1	NA	13	CASSEIMNTEAFF	TGTGCCAGCAGCGAAATCATGAACACTGAAGCTTTCTTT
NA	TRBV4-1	TRBJ2-5	NA	12	CASSPRGETQYF	TGCGCCAGCAGCCCCCGGGGGGAGACCCAGTACTTC
NA	TRBV12-5	TRBJ2-7	NA	12	CASGLGVYEQYF	TGTGCTAGTGGTTTGGGGGTGTACGAGCAGTACTTC
NA	TRBV27	TRBJ2-7	TRBD2	16	CASRRGLAGAYDEQYF	TGTGCCAGCAGAAGAGGACTAGCGGGAGCCTATGACGAGCAGTACTTC
NA	TRBV27	TRBJ2-7	TRBD2	15	CASSLGAGGPYEQYF	TGTGCCAGCAGTTTAGGAGCGGGAGGGCCGTACGAGCAGTACTTC
NA	TRBV27	TRBJ1-5	TRBD1	19	CASSSAGTGNYVGNQPQHF	TGTGCCAGCAGCAGTGCCGGGACAGGTAACTATGTCGGCAATCAGCCCCAGCATTTT
NA	TRBV7-9	TRBJ2-7	TRBD2	15	CASSRTSGDGYEQYF	TGTGCCAGCAGCCGGACTAGCGGAGATGGCTACGAGCAGTACTTC
once	TRBV7-8	TRBJ1-1	TRBD1	14	CASSYGQGRSEAFF	TGTGCCAGCAGCTACGGACAGGGGAGATCTGAAGCTTTCTTT
once	TRBV11-2	TRBJ2-5	NA	15	CASSRTGGSGETQYF	TGTGCCAGCAGCCGGACGGGGGGCTCAGGGGAGACCCAGTACTTC
NA	TRBV9	TRBJ2-7	TRBD1	14	CASNPGGSTYEQYF	TGTGCCAGCAACCCAGGGGGTTCGACCTACGAGCAGTACTTC
NA	TRBV4-2	TRBJ1-1	NA	15	CASSQDSRVNTEAFF	TGTGCCAGCAGCCAAGATAGCAGGGTGAACACTGAAGCTTTCTTT
NA	TRBV28	TRBJ2-1	TRBD2	16	CASSPILAGAYNEQFF	TGTGCCAGCAGCCCGATCCTAGCGGGAGCCTACAATGAGCAGTTCTTC
NA	TRBV7-2	TRBJ2-1	TRBD1	15	CASSHKGASYNEQFF	TGTGCCAGCAGTCACAAGGGGGCCTCCTACAATGAGCAGTTCTTC
NA	TRBV4-1	TRBJ2-7	TRBD2	16	CASSQDPGTSSYEQYF	TGCGCCAGCAGCCAAGATCCGGGGACTAGCTCCTACGAGCAGTACTTC
NA	TRBV19	TRBJ2-3	NA	13	CARDRSWTDTQYF	TGTGCCAGAGACAGATCGTGGACAGATACGCAGTATTTT
NA	TRBV9	TRBJ1-1	TRBD1	14	CASSASGGTGEAFF	TGTGCCAGCAGCGCGTCAGGGGGAACGGGTGAAGCTTTCTTT
once	TRBV5-4	TRBJ1-4	NA	17	CASSLGVQEATNEKLFF	TGTGCCAGCAGCTTGGGGGTACAGGAAGCAACTAATGAAAAACTGTTTTTT